Listed below are T cell receptor beta chains from one sample, sequenced in a study of cytomegalovirus exposure and HLA in healthy donors. Method: immunoSEQ multiplex PCR; TCRdb's copy keeps in-frame clones and lacks some. The sample includes under 30,000 clones, 79% of them seen just once. Sequencing was done on a sample of PBMCs. These receptor sequences come from a male donor in good health and CMV-seronegative. Both conserved end residues are part of each CDR3. A D gene is named only where the DNA matches it firmly.

J | V | D | CDR3
TRBJ1-2 | TRBV7-2 | TRBD1 | CASSLLFGTGPFSYGYTF
TRBJ2-1 | TRBV10-3 | TRBD2 | CAIGTGTSENNEQFF
TRBJ2-5 | TRBV5-1 | - | CASSLTGTETQYF
TRBJ2-1 | TRBV6-6 | - | CASSPTSSNNEQFF
TRBJ1-4 | TRBV30 | - | CAWSPQDATNEKLFF
TRBJ2-3 | TRBV29-1 | - | CSVEQDTQYF
TRBJ1-4 | TRBV2 | - | CASNNRDVNEKLFF
TRBJ2-2 | TRBV6-4 | - | CASSASGNTGELFF
TRBJ2-7 | TRBV7-2 | TRBD2 | CASSILAGPYEEQYF
TRBJ1-5 | TRBV6-1 | TRBD1 | CASSSRDRENQPQHF
TRBJ2-1 | TRBV15 | TRBD2 | CATSRGTGAGVVEQFF
TRBJ1-4 | TRBV27 | - | CASSLIGGYEKLFF
TRBJ2-1 | TRBV7-3 | TRBD1 | CAGSSAGTGVNEQFF
TRBJ1-2 | TRBV6-6 | - | CASSYSGSRNYGYTF
TRBJ2-1 | TRBV5-8 | TRBD1 | CASSLRDEGANEQFF
TRBJ2-2 | TRBV11-3 | TRBD2 | CASSRTIAGGELFF
TRBJ2-1 | TRBV4-3 | TRBD1 | CASSQDLWTGGNLNEQFF
TRBJ2-4 | TRBV7-2 | TRBD1 | CASSPRTGKAKNTQYF